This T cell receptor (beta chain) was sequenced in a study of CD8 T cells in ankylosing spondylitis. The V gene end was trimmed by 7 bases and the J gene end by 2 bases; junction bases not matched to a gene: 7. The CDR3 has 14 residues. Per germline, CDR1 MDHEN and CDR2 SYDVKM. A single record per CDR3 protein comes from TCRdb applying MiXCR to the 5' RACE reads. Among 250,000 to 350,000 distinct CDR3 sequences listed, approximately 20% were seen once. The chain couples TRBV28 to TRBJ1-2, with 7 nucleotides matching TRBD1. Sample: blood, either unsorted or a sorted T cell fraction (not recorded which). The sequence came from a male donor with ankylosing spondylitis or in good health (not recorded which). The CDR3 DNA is TGTGCCAGCATGGGACAGAGGGGGAACTATGGCTACACCTTC. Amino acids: CASMGQRGNYGYTF.